This TCR beta chain stems from a study of T cell responses to AZD1222 COVID-19 vaccine. The repertoire was sequenced with immunoSEQ multiplex PCR; TCRdb's copy has only in-frame clones and lacks some. The sample shows about 66,000 clones, roughly 87% of them seen only once. Turning to this clone: Its antigen is unidentified.

Study-wide results and caveats: The reported proportion of spike-specific TCRs targeting unmutated variant regions was nearly half.

The CDR3 covers 13 residues. The germline CDR1 and CDR2 sequences are SGHRS and YFSETQ. Unmatched junction bases numbered 2, after V lost 3 bases and J lost 3 bases. The chain is built from TRBV5-1 and TRBJ1-2, with TRBD1 matching over 7 bases. The TCR originated in an adult in good health. The sequences come from peripheral blood, collected on day 0 of AZD1222 vaccination. CDR3 residues: CASSSGQDYGYTF. In DNA, the CDR3 is TGCGCCAGCAGCTCTGGACAGGACTATGGCTACACCTTC.